The following is a T cell receptor (beta chain) sequence with its context. The antigen is not known. The data were obtained in a study of cytomegalovirus exposure and HLA in healthy donors. Study information: Drawn from HLA-typed donors, about 82 million unique TCRs were held in an early data release.

Germline V lookup: CDR1 MNHEY, CDR2 SMNVEV (reference sequence). The CDR3 is made up of 12 amino acids. Trimming removed 6 bases at V and 8 bases at J, with 12 bases between. General study findings and limits: An ancestry cluster, one associated with Asian ancestry, reportedly showed fewer N-insertions than the roughly 700-donor mean in a later analysis. Trimming of TCR beta V- and J-genes showed a link, identified in a later analysis, to a missense DCLRE1C variant. Most TCR sequences were uncommon, yet certain public TCRs appeared in many donors.

Primers included in the PCR were 60 Vbeta and 13 Jbeta primers. Sequencing used immunoSEQ multiplex PCR; TCRdb keeps in-frame clones, though not all of them. In the table there are around 110,000 clones, 70% to 80% of which are singletons. The TCR originated in a man younger than 45 in good health and CMV-seropositive. The chain carries TRBV27 and TRBJ2-3; tentatively, D is TRBD1 (5 bases). What was sequenced was PBMCs. CDR3 nucleotide sequence: TGTGCCAGCAGCTTTGCCCAGGGTACGCAGTATTTT. Amino acids: CASSFAQGTQYF.